This entry lists 21 T cell receptor beta chains sequenced from one sample in a study of T cell responses to AZD1222 COVID-19 vaccine. Here immunoSEQ multiplex PCR was the method, and the copy in TCRdb shows in-frame clones only, minus some. This sample has 110,000 or so clones, with about 89% found just once. The sample here was peripheral blood, taken on day 0 of AZD1222 vaccination. Receptors were obtained from an adult in good health.

Of note for this clone: One junction end disagrees with the germline gene, perhaps due to a read error. The gene calls are TRBV7-7 and TRBJ2-3; 10 nucleotides agree with TRBD2. In germline, CDR1 is SSHAT, CDR2 FNYEAQ (reference sequence). The CDR3 has 14 residues. CDR3 protein: CASSSSGSRDTQYF. The CDR3 DNA sequence: TGTGCTAGCAGTTCTAGCGGGAGCCGAGATACGCAGTATTTT.

The chain employs TRBV4-1 and TRBJ2-3; 10 positions match TRBD2. In germline, CDR1 is MGHRA, CDR2 YSYEKL. V trimming: 0 bases; J trimming: 4 bases; junction bases outside the gene matches: 7. This CDR3 has 17 amino acids. The CDR3 spells CASSQDASGSWADTQYF. In DNA, the CDR3 is TGCGCCAGCAGCCAAGACGCTAGCGGGAGTTGGGCAGATACGCAGTATTTT.

The J gene is TRBJ1-1, the V gene TRBV18; 7 bases match TRBD1. Trimming removed 2 bases from V and 0 bases from J; junction bases left unmatched: 6. Germline V gene sequence: CDR1 KGHSH, CDR2 LQKENI. CDR3 length equals 16 residues. CDR3 loop: CASSPYKGTVNTEAFF. The CDR3 DNA reads as TGTGCCAGCTCACCATATAAGGGGACAGTGAACACTGAAGCTTTCTTT.

The V gene is TRBV19, the J gene TRBJ1-2; the D gene is possibly TRBD1 (5 bases). CDR1 and CDR2 from the germline V gene are LNHDA and SQIVND (reference sequence). The CDR3 is made up of 15 amino acids. Trimming took 6 bases from V and 8 from J, leaving 22 bases between them. The CDR3 loop reads CASSYAIQGEDGYTF. CDR3 in DNA: TGTGCCAGTAGCTATGCGATTCAGGGTGAGGACGGCTACACCTTC.

This sequence joins TRBV21-1 and TRBJ1-1; the DNA was not compared with TRBD1, the D call given in the table. TRBV21-1 has pseudogene status. The CDR3 contains 12 residues. The chain's CDR3 is CASSKVAGVAFF. In nucleotides, the CDR3 is TGTGCCAGCAGCAAAGTGGCAGGGGTAGCTTTCTTT.

V gene TRBV6-5 combines with J gene TRBJ1-2; D might be TRBD1 (6 bases). Germline CDR1 reads MNHEY; CDR2 reads SVGAGI. V lost 2 bases to trimming and J lost 1 base, with 14 bases between them. CDR3 length: 16 residues. The DNA of the CDR3 is TGTGCCAGCAGTTACGCTCTGGACAGAGTTAACTATGGCTACACCTTC. The encoded protein is CASSYALDRVNYGYTF.

The J gene is TRBJ1-4, the V gene TRBV2; no reliable D call. CDR3 length: 13 residues. The V and J ends lost 8 bases and 0 bases respectively, with 7 bases between them. Germline CDR1 is SNHLY and CDR2 is FYNNEI. The CDR3 DNA reads as TGTGCCAGCCAACGTCCAACTAATGAAAAACTGTTTTTT. It specifies CASQRPTNEKLFF.

The genes are TRBV5-1 and TRBJ2-5; 9 bases are a match to TRBD1. Germline V gene sequence: CDR1 SGHRS, CDR2 YFSETQ. This CDR3 region has 16 residues. V trimming: 1 base; J trimming: 5 bases; junction bases outside the gene matches: 9. CDR3 amino acids: CASSLPTGTGTETQYF. The CDR3 coding sequence is TGCGCCAGCAGCTTGCCAACCGGGACAGGGACCGAGACCCAGTACTTC.

This chain uses TRBV7-3 with TRBJ2-5; 7 bases fit TRBD1. The CDR3 covers 15 residues. Germline V lookup: CDR1 SGHTA, CDR2 FQGTGA. Germline trimming cut 0 bases from V and 2 bases from J; bases unmatched to any gene: 3. This CDR3 reads CASSLTGQRQETQYF. The CDR3 coding sequence is TGTGCCAGCAGCTTAACGGGACAGCGTCAAGAGACCCAGTACTTC.

The genes are TRBV19 and TRBJ1-2, with a possible D match to TRBD1 (5 bases). CDR3 length: 14 amino acids. CDR1 is LNHDA and CDR2 is SQIVND in the germline V gene (reference sequence). V shed 6 bases and J shed 3 bases, with 14 bases lying between them. DNA of the CDR3: TGTGCCAGTAGCCTCGGGGGGATATACTATGGCTACACCTTC. Amino acids: CASSLGGIYYGYTF.

The rearrangement links TRBV3-1 (or the pseudogene TRBV3-2) to TRBJ2-1; 7 nucleotides agree with TRBD2. Unmatched junction bases numbered 10, after V lost 6 bases and J lost 8 bases. The germline gives CDR1 LGHDT, CDR2 YNNKEL (reference sequence). This CDR3 comprises 14 residues. The CDR3 spells CASSEREGKDEQFF. DNA for the CDR3: TGTGCCAGCAGTGAGCGGGAAGGGAAGGATGAGCAGTTCTTC.

The chain uses TRBV7-6 and TRBJ1-3; D call uncertain. V shed 1 base and J shed 0 bases, with 10 bases lying between them. Germline values: CDR1 SGHVS, CDR2 FNYEAQ. The CDR3 loop spans 16 amino acids. CDR3 sequence reads: CASSLGFQNSGNTIYF. The CDR3 region has the DNA TGTGCCAGCAGCTTAGGGTTCCAGAACTCTGGAAACACCATATATTTT.

The V gene is TRBV12-3 or TRBV12-4, the J gene TRBJ2-3, with a weak D call TRBD1 (7 bases). Trimming stripped 10 bases from V and 5 bases from J, with 16 bases between. The length of the CDR3 is 13 residues. DNA for the CDR3: TGTGCCACCAGGGGGGCCAACGGAGATACGCAGTATTTT. The encoded protein is CATRGANGDTQYF.

The V call is TRBV7-3, the J call TRBJ2-3; D is undetermined. This CDR3 spans 12 amino acids. Germline CDR1 SGHTA, CDR2 FQGTGA. The V end was cut by 7 bases, the J end by 4 bases, with 9 bases between. CDR3 amino acids: CASTVAPDTQYF. In DNA, the CDR3 is TGTGCCAGCACTGTAGCCCCAGATACGCAGTATTTT.

The chain has TRBV19 and TRBJ1-5; D is ambiguous. V lost 8 bases, J lost 5 bases, and 13 bases lay in between. The CDR3 is made up of 13 amino acids. Germline CDR1 reads LNHDA; CDR2 reads SQIVND (reference sequence). In nucleotides, the CDR3 is TGTGCCAGTTCGACCACCAACCATCAGCCCCAGCATTTT. The encoded protein is CASSTTNHQPQHF.

This chain links TRBV18 with TRBJ1-2; the match to TRBD1 covers 7 bases. The germline gives CDR1 KGHSH, CDR2 LQKENI. V was clipped by 3 bases and J by 7 bases; unmatched bases: 8. CDR3 length equals 14 residues. As DNA, the CDR3 is TGTGCCAGCTCACCGTCACAGGGGTTTGGTGGCTACACCTTC. Translated, it gives CASSPSQGFGGYTF.

Points on this clone: The sample has other DNA sequences that encode this CDR3 too. This chain joins TRBV12-3 or TRBV12-4 and TRBJ1-1; no reliable D call. The CDR3 has 11 residues. The V end was cut by 2 bases, the J end by 8 bases, with 6 bases between. CDR3 sequence: CASSLRKEAFF. In DNA form, the CDR3 reads TGTGCCAGCAGTTTACGCAAAGAAGCTTTCTTT.

This clone has more than one count but fewer than ten. V usage is TRBV3-1 (or the pseudogene TRBV3-2) and J usage is TRBJ2-7; 8 bases align to TRBD1. The CDR3 runs 15 residues. CDR1 LGHDT and CDR2 YNNKEL come from the germline V gene (reference sequence). V lost 2 bases to trimming and J lost 2 bases; unmatched junction nucleotides: 5. CDR3 amino acids: CASSQPWTGTYEQYF. CDR3 sequence (DNA): TGTGCCAGCAGCCAACCCTGGACAGGGACCTACGAGCAGTACTTC.

The rearrangement joins TRBV5-5 to TRBJ2-7, with D unresolved. V was cut by 0 bases and J by 3 bases, with 10 bases left in between. Germline-derived CDR1 and CDR2 are SGHKS and YYEKEE (reference sequence). The CDR3 contains 14 residues. CDR3: CASSLGAALYEQYF. The CDR3 coding sequence is TGTGCCAGCAGCTTGGGGGCAGCTCTCTACGAGCAGTACTTC.

The genes are TRBV28 and TRBJ1-5; the D gene is possibly TRBD1 (6 bases). The CDR3 has 19 residues. Germline CDR1 is MDHEN and CDR2 is SYDVKM. V was shortened by 6 bases and J by 2 bases, with 26 bases between the two germline ends. In nucleotides, the CDR3 is TGTGCCAGCAGCCGGGCAGGGAGGGGGGTTAAGTCGGGCAATCAGCCCCAGCATTTT. Its protein is CASSRAGRGVKSGNQPQHF.

V gene TRBV6-5 combines with J gene TRBJ2-7; D ambiguous. V dropped 6 bases and J dropped 2 bases, with 11 bases sitting between them. This CDR3 has 13 amino acids. Germline loops: CDR1 MNHEY, CDR2 SVGAGI. DNA of the CDR3: TGTGCCAGCAGCGGAGCTTTCCCCTACGAGCAGTACTTC. Its protein product is CASSGAFPYEQYF.